This TCR beta chain comes out of a study of cytomegalovirus exposure and HLA in healthy donors. Remarks on this clone: As yet, its antigen is unknown.

The study drew the donors from its approximately 110-subject validation cohort, separate from the roughly 700-subject first cohort. Germline lookup yields CDR1 MDHEN and CDR2 SYDVKM. V was pared by 5 bases and J by 4 bases, with 17 bases between. The CDR3 runs 16 residues. Study results and caveats: The classifier was said to identify cytomegalovirus status with high specificity and sensitivity. Among TCR sequences, most were rare, though some public TCRs appeared in many donors. A list of roughly 160 TCR beta chains associated with cytomegalovirus was given.

Some clones are missing from TCRdb's copy, which holds only in-frame ones; the method was immunoSEQ multiplex PCR. Of some 250,000 clones detected, nearly 90% appear once; the ten largest clones hold 0.37%. The source of this sequence is a woman between 18 and 29 years old in good health and CMV-seronegative. V and J are TRBV28 and TRBJ2-2; D remains unclear. Material: PBMCs. CDR3 coding DNA: TGTGCCAGCAGTACCCCCACGACGACATCCACCGGGGAGCTGTTTTTT. As protein: CASSTPTTTSTGELFF.